The rows below give T cell receptor beta chains drawn from one sample of a study of T cells after yellow fever vaccination. TCRdb re-analysed the 5' RACE reads in MiXCR, keeping a single row per CDR3 protein. The repertoire has just under 85,000 distinct CDR3 sequences, 13% of them found once; the top ten carry just under 25%. Sequencing used CD8+ T cells not binding an NS4B(214-222) dextramer, sorted from PBMCs, obtained approximately 22 days after the first yellow fever vaccination. These receptors all come from a man aged 18-30 years who received the YFV17D yellow fever vaccine. CDR3s include the opening cysteine and the closing phenylalanine or tryptophan. D genes are given only for firm matches. Rows give clone size only sometimes, using once, few, many, or a class for an expanded clone.

V: TRBV29-1
size: few
J: TRBJ2-1
D: TRBD2
CDR3: CSVEGLAGGSGNEQFF
DNA: TGCAGCGTTGAAGGACTAGCGGGGGGTTCCGGCAATGAGCAGTTCTTC

V: TRBV4-1
size: few
J: TRBJ1-2
D: TRBD1
CDR3: CASSQVPDRDYGYTF
DNA: TGCGCCAGCAGCCAAGTACCTGACAGGGACTATGGCTACACCTTC

V: TRBV4-1
size: few
J: TRBJ2-7
D: -
CDR3: CASSQVASGGVGEQYF
DNA: TGCGCCAGCAGCCAAGTGGCTTCCGGAGGGGTAGGCGAGCAGTACTTC

V: TRBV12-3/TRBV12-4
size: many
J: TRBJ2-1
D: -
CDR3: CASSRGYVGSSYNEQFF
DNA: TGTGCCAGCAGCCGGGGGTACGTTGGGAGCTCCTACAATGAGCAGTTCTTC

V: TRBV12-3/TRBV12-4
size: few
J: TRBJ2-3
D: TRBD2
CDR3: CASSPLGSGGTDTQYF
DNA: TGTGCCAGCAGTCCCTTGGGGAGCGGGGGCACAGATACGCAGTATTTT

V: TRBV4-1
size: -
J: TRBJ2-1
D: -
CDR3: CASSHGGAYNEQFF
DNA: TGCGCCAGCAGCCATGGAGGGGCCTACAATGAGCAGTTCTTC

V: TRBV4-2
size: -
J: TRBJ2-3
D: -
CDR3: CASSPRLFGTDTQYF
DNA: TGTGCCAGCAGCCCCCGGTTGTTTGGCACAGATACGCAGTATTTT

V: TRBV7-9
size: -
J: TRBJ2-1
D: -
CDR3: CASARGNNEQFF
DNA: TGTGCCAGCGCAAGGGGAAACAATGAGCAGTTCTTC

V: TRBV2
size: few
J: TRBJ1-5
D: TRBD1
CDR3: CASSEGQGYQPQHF
DNA: TGTGCCAGCAGCGAGGGACAGGGGTATCAGCCCCAGCATTTT

V: TRBV5-8
size: few
J: TRBJ2-5
D: -
CDR3: CASIMVGGQETQYF
DNA: TGTGCCAGCATCATGGTAGGGGGCCAAGAGACCCAGTACTTC

V: TRBV5-5
size: -
J: TRBJ2-7
D: -
CDR3: CASSSGQRVNEQYF
DNA: TGTGCCAGCAGCTCAGGACAGAGGGTCAACGAGCAGTACTTC

V: TRBV20-1
size: -
J: TRBJ1-1
D: -
CDR3: CSARDLRPEAFF
DNA: TGCAGTGCTAGAGATCTTCGGCCTGAAGCTTTCTTT

V: TRBV6-6
size: many
J: TRBJ1-1
D: -
CDR3: CASSFGRRTEAFF
DNA: TGTGCCAGCAGTTTTGGCAGGAGAACTGAAGCTTTCTTT

V: TRBV12-3/TRBV12-4
size: few
J: TRBJ1-5
D: -
CDR3: CASSPVGVDQPQHF
DNA: TGTGCCAGCAGCCCCGTGGGGGTAGATCAGCCCCAGCATTTT

V: TRBV10-2
size: few
J: TRBJ1-2
D: -
CDR3: CASSERGGGSYGYTF
DNA: TGCGCCAGCAGTGAGAGGGGTGGGGGCAGCTATGGCTACACCTTC

V: TRBV10-3
size: -
J: TRBJ1-1
D: -
CDR3: CATSGDAVEAFF
DNA: TGTGCCACCTCCGGGGACGCGGTCGAAGCTTTCTTT

V: TRBV7-9
size: few
J: TRBJ1-2
D: -
CDR3: CASSSPTRESYGYTF
DNA: TGTGCCAGCAGCTCACCGACAAGGGAATCCTATGGCTACACCTTC

V: TRBV10-3
size: -
J: TRBJ2-3
D: TRBD2
CDR3: CAGGGRADTQYF
DNA: TGTGCGGGCGGGGGGCGCGCAGATACGCAGTATTTT

V: TRBV5-1
size: few
J: TRBJ1-2
D: -
CDR3: CASSLNEGLSADGYTF
DNA: TGCGCCAGCAGCTTGAACGAGGGACTAAGCGCTGATGGCTACACCTTC

V: TRBV12-3/TRBV12-4
size: few
J: TRBJ1-2
D: -
CDR3: CASSLRDTAGYGYTF
DNA: TGTGCCAGCAGTTTACGGGACACCGCGGGGTATGGCTACACCTTC

V: TRBV29-1
size: many
J: TRBJ2-3
D: -
CDR3: CSVAPGGPDTQYF
DNA: TGCAGCGTCGCGCCTGGGGGCCCAGATACGCAGTATTTT

V: TRBV6-2/TRBV6-3
size: once
J: TRBJ2-3
D: -
CDR3: CASSWVNADTQYF
DNA: TGTGCCAGCAGTTGGGTTAACGCAGATACGCAGTATTTT

V: TRBV7-2
size: -
J: TRBJ1-6
D: -
CDR3: CASSLVAGGLHF
DNA: TGTGCCAGCAGCTTAGTGGCCGGTGGCCTCCACTTT

V: TRBV4-1
size: -
J: TRBJ1-6
D: -
CDR3: CASSQVGGSGGSPLHF
DNA: TGCGCCAGCAGCCAAGTAGGGGGGAGCGGCGGCTCACCCCTCCACTTT

V: TRBV27
size: -
J: TRBJ2-2
D: TRBD1
CDR3: CASRDRDSGTGELFF
DNA: TGTGCCAGCAGAGACCGGGACAGTGGCACCGGGGAGCTGTTTTTT